These T cell receptor beta chains were read from a single sample in a study of beta chain features in type 1 diabetes. Profiled with immunoSEQ multiplex PCR; TCRdb holds only in-frame clones, not every one. The data hold hundreds of thousands of clones, with around 16% observed a single time. Sample: naive CD4+ T cells from blood. The receptors originated from a man aged 18 to 29 in good health. CDR3s include the opening cysteine and the closing phenylalanine or tryptophan. A D gene is named only where the DNA matches it firmly. A row's size may be missing; if present it is once, few, many or a size class.

V: TRBV23-1; D: .; size: few; J: TRBJ1-5; DNA: TGCGCCAGCAGCCACGACAGAAGCAATCAGCCCCAGCATTTT; CDR3: CASSHDRSNQPQHF
V: TRBV15; D: .; size: .; J: TRBJ1-5; DNA: TGTGCCACCAGAAGCCTCGGGCAGGGAAGTGGCAATCAGCCCCAGCATTTT; CDR3: CATRSLGQGSGNQPQHF
V: TRBV6-5; D: .; size: .; J: TRBJ2-1; DNA: TGTGCCTCTGGAGGCGAGGATGAGCAGTTCTTC; CDR3: CASGGEDEQFF
V: TRBV11-2; D: .; size: .; J: TRBJ2-4; DNA: TGTGCCAGCAGCTTAGATACCAAAAACATTCAGTACTTC; CDR3: CASSLDTKNIQYF
V: TRBV15; D: .; size: few; J: TRBJ2-7; DNA: TGTGCCACCAGCAGTTCCCCGGGGTACGAGCAGTACTTC; CDR3: CATSSSPGYEQYF
V: TRBV5-5; D: .; size: few; J: TRBJ2-3; DNA: TGTGCCAGCACCCGCCAGGGAGGTGTCCCAGATACGCAGTATTTT; CDR3: CASTRQGGVPDTQYF
V: TRBV9; D: .; size: .; J: TRBJ2-7; DNA: TGTGCCAGCAGCCCCAGGGGAAAGGGGAGCTACGAGCAGTACTTC; CDR3: CASSPRGKGSYEQYF
V: TRBV7-2; D: TRBD2; size: .; J: TRBJ2-2; DNA: TGTGCCAGCAGCTTATGGCGGGAGCGGGACGGGGAGCTGTTTTTT; CDR3: CASSLWRERDGELFF
V: TRBV30; D: .; size: .; J: TRBJ1-2; DNA: TGTGCCGGACAACGGGGCCTAACCGGCGGCTACACCTTC; CDR3: CAGQRGLTGGYTF
V: TRBV4-2; D: .; size: few; J: TRBJ2-5; DNA: TGTGCCAGCAGCCGAGACGGACAGACACAAGAGACCCAGTACTTC; CDR3: CASSRDGQTQETQYF
V: TRBV25-1; D: TRBD1; size: .; J: TRBJ2-5; DNA: TGTGCCAGCAGTGAGGGATACCAGGGGGCCCTAGAGACCCAGTACTTC; CDR3: CASSEGYQGALETQYF
V: TRBV7-2; D: .; size: .; J: TRBJ1-1; DNA: TGTGCCAGCAGCTTAGGCAGAATGAACACTGAAGCTTTCTTT; CDR3: CASSLGRMNTEAFF
V: TRBV7-6; D: TRBD1; size: .; J: TRBJ1-4; DNA: TGTGCCAGCAGCTTAGCCTTCCGGACAGGGTTTGAAAAACTGTTTTTT; CDR3: CASSLAFRTGFEKLFF
V: TRBV4-2; D: TRBD2; size: .; J: TRBJ2-1; DNA: TGTGCCAGCAGCCAAGCGGGAGGCGGGGGAAGTGAGCAGTTCTTC; CDR3: CASSQAGGGGSEQFF
V: TRBV7-2; D: .; size: few; J: TRBJ2-5; DNA: TGTGCCAGCAGCTTACTCCGCCGGTACCAAGAGACCCAGTACTTC; CDR3: CASSLLRRYQETQYF
V: TRBV28; D: .; size: .; J: TRBJ1-2; DNA: TGTGCCAGCAGCCTACAGGGAAATGGCTACACCTTC; CDR3: CASSLQGNGYTF
V: TRBV25-1; D: .; size: .; J: TRBJ2-7; DNA: TGTGCCAGCAGTGGAGCAGGGTTCTACGAGCAGTACTTC; CDR3: CASSGAGFYEQYF
V: TRBV4-3; D: TRBD1; size: few; J: TRBJ1-2; DNA: TGCGCCAGCAGCCAAGACTCAGGGGGATACTATGGCTACACCTTC; CDR3: CASSQDSGGYYGYTF
V: TRBV7-3; D: .; size: .; J: TRBJ2-5; DNA: TGTGCCAGCAGCTTGGGGTCAGGGGCGCAGACCCAGTACTTC; CDR3: CASSLGSGAQTQYF
V: TRBV21-1; D: .; size: .; J: TRBJ2-7; DNA: TGTGCCAGCAGCAAAGTAGGATACGAGCAGTACTTC; CDR3: CASSKVGYEQYF
V: TRBV18; D: .; size: few; J: TRBJ2-5; DNA: TGTGCCAGCTCACCCCGGCCGCAAGAGACCCAGTACTTC; CDR3: CASSPRPQETQYF
V: TRBV30; D: .; size: few; J: TRBJ2-3; DNA: TGTGCCTGGAGTGTAGGCGTGGCCCTGTATTTT; CDR3: CAWSVGVALYF
V: TRBV6-6; D: .; size: .; J: TRBJ1-2; DNA: TGTGCCAGCAGTTACGACGGTAACTATGGCTACACCTTC; CDR3: CASSYDGNYGYTF
V: TRBV6-5; D: .; size: .; J: TRBJ2-1; DNA: TGTGCCAGCAGTTACCAGGGGGCCTCCGGGAGGGATGAGCAGTTCTTC; CDR3: CASSYQGASGRDEQFF
V: TRBV6-1; D: TRBD2; size: .; J: TRBJ2-5; DNA: TGTGCCATCAGTGAACGTCCTAGCGGTACACAGGCCCAGTACTTC; CDR3: CAISERPSGTQAQYF
V: TRBV28; D: TRBD2; size: .; J: TRBJ2-2; DNA: TGTGCCAGCAGTTTATCCGGACTAGCGGGAGTCACCGGGGAGCTGTTTTTT; CDR3: CASSLSGLAGVTGELFF
V: TRBV6-5; D: TRBD1; size: .; J: TRBJ1-5; DNA: TGTGCCAGCAGTTACTTGGGACAGGCCCAGCATTTT; CDR3: CASSYLGQAQHF
V: TRBV9; D: .; size: .; J: TRBJ1-1; DNA: TGTGCCAGCAGCAGGGAGGGCGGGATGAGCACTGAAGCTTTCTTT; CDR3: CASSREGGMSTEAFF
V: TRBV7-2; D: TRBD2; size: .; J: TRBJ2-2; DNA: TGTGCCAGCAGTTCTACCGGGACTAGCGGCGGGGAGCTGTTTTTT; CDR3: CASSSTGTSGGELFF
V: TRBV5-1; D: .; size: .; J: TRBJ2-7; DNA: TGCGCCAGCAGCTTGCGAGCCAGAAACTACGAGCAGTACTTC; CDR3: CASSLRARNYEQYF
V: TRBV4-3; D: TRBD2; size: few; J: TRBJ2-4; DNA: TGCGCCAGCAGCCAAGAATCGCTAGCGGGGGGGCCGTGGGACATTCAGTACTTC; CDR3: CASSQESLAGGPWDIQYF
V: TRBV11-2; D: TRBD2; size: few; J: TRBJ2-1; DNA: TGTGCCAGCAGCAGGACTAGCGTTTACAATGAGCAGTTCTTC; CDR3: CASSRTSVYNEQFF
V: TRBV30; D: TRBD1; size: few; J: TRBJ2-5; DNA: TGTGCCTGGGGACAGGGGCGGTTCGAGACCCAGTACTTC; CDR3: CAWGQGRFETQYF
V: TRBV18; D: .; size: .; J: TRBJ2-5; DNA: TGTGCCAGCTCACCACTAAGCGGTCAAGAGACCCAGTACTTC; CDR3: CASSPLSGQETQYF
V: TRBV28; D: TRBD1; size: .; J: TRBJ1-2; DNA: TGTGCCAGCAGTATCCCGAGCAGGGGGGATGGCTACACCTTC; CDR3: CASSIPSRGDGYTF
V: TRBV2; D: .; size: few; J: TRBJ1-5; DNA: TGTGCCAGCAGGGGGTTGGCTCAGCCCCAGCATTTT; CDR3: CASRGLAQPQHF
V: TRBV5-6; D: TRBD1; size: .; J: TRBJ2-7; DNA: TGTGCCAGCAGTTCCGGGACAGGGGAGGACGAGCAGTACTTC; CDR3: CASSSGTGEDEQYF
V: TRBV27; D: .; size: .; J: TRBJ2-1; DNA: TGTGCCAGCACCTCTTTCCCCAATGAGCAGTTCTTC; CDR3: CASTSFPNEQFF
V: TRBV30; D: TRBD1; size: few; J: TRBJ1-1; DNA: TGTGCCTGGATTAAGAGGGGGCTGAGCACTGAAGCTTTCTTT; CDR3: CAWIKRGLSTEAFF
V: TRBV9; D: TRBD2; size: few; J: TRBJ2-3; DNA: TGTGCCAGCAGCTTTCGACTAGCGAGATTCACAGATACGCAGTATTTT; CDR3: CASSFRLARFTDTQYF
V: TRBV9; D: .; size: few; J: TRBJ1-4; DNA: TGTGCCAGCAGCCCGACAGGCTCTAGAGGTGAAAAACTGTTTTTT; CDR3: CASSPTGSRGEKLFF
V: TRBV9; D: TRBD2; size: once; J: TRBJ2-1; DNA: TGTGCCAGCAGCATCCGACTAGCGGGAGGAGACAATGAGCAGTTCTTC; CDR3: CASSIRLAGGDNEQFF
V: TRBV27; D: .; size: few; J: TRBJ1-2; DNA: TGTGCCAGCAGTTTCCGGGGGCAGCACTATGGCTACACCTTC; CDR3: CASSFRGQHYGYTF
V: TRBV4-1; D: .; size: .; J: TRBJ2-7; DNA: TGCGCCAGCAGCCAAGAGCGCTCGGCAGGGGCCCTTTACTCCTACGAGCAGTACTTC; CDR3: CASSQERSAGALYSYEQYF
V: TRBV7-2; D: .; size: .; J: TRBJ1-5; DNA: TGTGCCAGCAGCTTAGGATCCGGGACAAAGGGAAATCAGCCCCAGCATTTT; CDR3: CASSLGSGTKGNQPQHF
V: TRBV2; D: TRBD2; size: few; J: TRBJ2-1; DNA: TGTGCCAGCACACCACTAGCGGAATTGTTCTCCTACAATGAGCAGTTCTTC; CDR3: CASTPLAELFSYNEQFF
V: TRBV9; D: .; size: .; J: TRBJ1-4; DNA: TGTGCCAGCAGCGCCGCAACAGGAGAGGGTGAAAAACTGTTTTTT; CDR3: CASSAATGEGEKLFF
V: TRBV18; D: TRBD2; size: .; J: TRBJ2-3; DNA: TGTGCCAGCTCACCATTTAACGCGGGAGCGGGCACAGATACGCAGTATTTT; CDR3: CASSPFNAGAGTDTQYF
V: TRBV9; D: .; size: few; J: TRBJ1-1; DNA: TGTGCCAGCAGTCGTACAGGGAACACTGAAGCTTTCTTT; CDR3: CASSRTGNTEAFF
V: TRBV19; D: .; size: .; J: TRBJ2-6; DNA: TGTGCCAGTAGTAATGACGTAACCCTCTCTGGGGCCAACGTCCTGACTTTC; CDR3: CASSNDVTLSGANVLTF
V: TRBV18; D: TRBD1; size: .; J: TRBJ2-1; DNA: TGTGCCAGCTCACCGGACAGGGGGCCTCGCAATGAGCAGTTCTTC; CDR3: CASSPDRGPRNEQFF
V: TRBV18; D: TRBD1; size: many; J: TRBJ2-1; DNA: TGTGCCAGCTCACCGCTTGGGACAGCCGCAAACAATGAGCAGTTCTTC; CDR3: CASSPLGTAANNEQFF
V: TRBV7-9; D: .; size: few; J: TRBJ1-1; DNA: TGTGCCAGCAGCTTCGGCCTTGAAGCTTTCTTT; CDR3: CASSFGLEAFF
V: TRBV6-1; D: TRBD1; size: few; J: TRBJ2-7; DNA: TGTGCCAGCAGTGAACGTATGGGGACAGGGGCGATGGGAGAGCAGTACTTC; CDR3: CASSERMGTGAMGEQYF
V: TRBV5-6; D: TRBD1; size: few; J: TRBJ1-2; DNA: TGTGCCAGCAGCTTGGTACAGGGGAGCTACACCTTC; CDR3: CASSLVQGSYTF
V: TRBV10-3; D: .; size: .; J: TRBJ2-7; DNA: TGTGCCATCAGTGAGTCGAGAATCGGCAACCACTACGAGCAGTACTTC; CDR3: CAISESRIGNHYEQYF
V: TRBV27; D: TRBD2; size: few; J: TRBJ2-5; DNA: TGTGCCAGCAGTTCGTACAGCGGGAGACAACAAAGGGCCCAGTACTTC; CDR3: CASSSYSGRQQRAQYF
V: TRBV7-9; D: .; size: few; J: TRBJ1-2; DNA: TGTGCCAGCACCCTGGAGGGAGGGTATGGCTACACCTTC; CDR3: CASTLEGGYGYTF
V: TRBV9; D: TRBD1; size: few; J: TRBJ2-5; DNA: TGTGCCAGCAGCGTTGCCGGGACAGGGGTTTGGGAGACCCAGTACTTC; CDR3: CASSVAGTGVWETQYF